This passage covers 3 T cell receptor beta chains from one sample sequenced in a study of blood T cell repertoires in COVID-19. Sequenced by immunoSEQ multiplex PCR; TCRdb stores in-frame clones only, minus some. The table has under 110,000 clones, over 75% seen once. Sequencing was done on a sample of peripheral blood. Receptor source: a woman in her 30s with acute or convalescent COVID-19.

The rearrangement links TRBV9 to TRBJ2-3; 7 bases agree with TRBD2. Germline lookup yields CDR1 SGDLS and CDR2 YYNGEE. This CDR3 is 15 amino acids long. V lost 4 bases and J lost 8; bases outside the gene matches: 13. CDR3 loop: CASSQEGLGSGTQYF. The CDR3 DNA is TGTGCCAGCAGCCAGGAAGGACTAGGGTCAGGTACGCAGTATTTT.

This clone came up once. This chain connects TRBV6-4 to TRBJ2-4; 7 positions agree with TRBD1. In germline, CDR1 is MRHNA, CDR2 SNTAGT. The CDR3 extends over 13 amino acids. With V trimmed by 10 bases and J by 0 bases, 3 bases remained unmatched. CDR3 DNA: TGTGCCACTACAGGGGTAGCCAAAAACATTCAGTACTTC. Its translation is CATTGVAKNIQYF.

V and J are TRBV19 and TRBJ2-3, with TRBD2 identical over 12 bases. Trimming at V came to 3 bases and at J to 0 bases, leaving 22 bases not matched to a gene. The CDR3 spans 23 residues. CDR1 is LNHDA and CDR2 is SQIVND in the germline V gene (reference sequence). DNA of the CDR3: TGTGCCAGTAGTATGAGGAGGGGGACTAGCGGGTTCCCCTCTTCCTCTAGCACAGATACGCAGTATTTT. This translates into CASSMRRGTSGFPSSSSTDTQYF.